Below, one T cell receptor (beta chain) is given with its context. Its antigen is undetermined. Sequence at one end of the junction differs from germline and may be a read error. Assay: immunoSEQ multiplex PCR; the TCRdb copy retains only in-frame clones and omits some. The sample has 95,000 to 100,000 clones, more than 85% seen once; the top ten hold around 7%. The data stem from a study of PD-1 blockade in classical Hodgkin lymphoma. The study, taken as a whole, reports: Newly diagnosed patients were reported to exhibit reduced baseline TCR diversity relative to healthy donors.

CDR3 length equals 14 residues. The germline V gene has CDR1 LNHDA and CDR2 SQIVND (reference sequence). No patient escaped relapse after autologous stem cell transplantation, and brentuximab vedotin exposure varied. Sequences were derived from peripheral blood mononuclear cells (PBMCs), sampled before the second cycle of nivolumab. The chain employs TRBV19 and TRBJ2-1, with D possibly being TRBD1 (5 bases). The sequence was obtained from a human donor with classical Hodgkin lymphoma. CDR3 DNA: TGTGCCAGTAATATAAGGGGCGAAGGCAATGAGCAGTTCTTC. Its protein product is CASNIRGEGNEQFF.